Reported below is one T cell receptor (beta chain). What it binds is not known. The sample belongs to a study of cytomegalovirus exposure and HLA in healthy donors. TCRdb's table, derived via immunoSEQ multiplex PCR, lists solely in-frame clones and lacks some. The sample holds 150,000 to 160,000 clones, about 82% seen once. The CDR3 consists of 15 residues. The germline CDR1 and CDR2 sequences are SGHRS and YFSETQ. The junction had 7 bases not matched to a gene; V was cut back by 3 bases and J by 4 bases. Broader study findings: In vitro work confirmed that a few CMV-associated chains recognize CMV antigens. High specificity and sensitivity for cytomegalovirus status were reported for the classifier. The authors enumerated under 200 TCR beta chains as linked to cytomegalovirus.

This TCR was sampled from a human donor in good health. The gene calls are TRBV5-1 and TRBJ2-7; 10 bases fit TRBD2. Material for sequencing was PBMCs. The CDR3 reads CASSSLAGDQYEQYF. CDR3 sequence (DNA): TGCGCCAGCAGCTCCCTAGCGGGAGATCAATACGAGCAGTACTTC. Full variable domain (outside the CDR3, taken from reference TRBV5-1 and TRBJ2-7): KAGVTQTPRYLIKTRGQQVTLSCSPISGHRSVSWYQQTPGQGLQFLFEYFSETQRNKGNFPGRFSGRQFSNSRSEMNVSTLELGDSALYLCASSSLAGDQYEQYFGPGTRLTVT.